This is a list of T cell receptor beta chains from one sample in a study of cytomegalovirus exposure and HLA in healthy donors. Assay used: immunoSEQ multiplex PCR; TCRdb lists only in-frame clones, some missing. Of more than 200,000 clones listed, roughly 87% are singletons. The sequenced sample was PBMCs. Receptor source: a man aged 35-49 years in good health and CMV-seropositive. CDR3s include the opening cysteine and the closing phenylalanine or tryptophan.

v_call	cdr3_length	j_call	cdr3_aa
TRBV10-1	16	TRBJ2-1	CASSEPQQRDYNEQFF
TRBV7-2	15	TRBJ2-3	CASSPQATSGSEQYF
TRBV6-5	12	TRBJ2-1	CASRHGLAEQFF
TRBV30	13	TRBJ2-1	CAWGVAGYNEQFF
TRBV5-6	16	TRBJ1-1	CASSGFRGQGSTEAFF
TRBV7-9	13	TRBJ2-7	CASSIGTLGGQYF
TRBV7-9	17	TRBJ2-1	CASSPPSTTPTYNEQFF
TRBV10-1	13	TRBJ2-3	CASSSGQDDTQYF
TRBV7-9	13	TRBJ1-1	CASSLGQNTEAFF
TRBV19	13	TRBJ2-2	CASSGRNTGELFF
TRBV19	13	TRBJ2-5	CASSSTAWETQYF
TRBV9	12	TRBJ2-2	CASSLNTGELFF
TRBV27	15	TRBJ2-7	CASSLRRDGLDEQYF
TRBV5-1	14	TRBJ2-2	CASSSGTSAGELFF
TRBV29-1	13	TRBJ1-5	CSAKTGKDQPQHF
TRBV5-1	14	TRBJ2-7	CASSPEGHLYEQYF
TRBV21-1	11	TRBJ1-2	CATWMRRGYTF
TRBV2	14	TRBJ2-3	CASTWGGSTDTQYF
TRBV5-1	15	TRBJ2-5	CASSLAGQTQETQYF
TRBV27	15	TRBJ1-5	CASSPVEFSNQPQHF
TRBV5-1	17	TRBJ1-2	CASSLEPGTGDGYGYTF
TRBV10-3	14	TRBJ1-2	CAISVAGGDYGYTF
TRBV7-6	19	TRBJ2-2	CASSLRGSGGGPNTGELFF
TRBV27	13	TRBJ1-5	CASSTRYNQPQHF
TRBV6-5	14	TRBJ2-3	CASSPRARGDTQYF
TRBV19	14	TRBJ1-5	CASSTGVSNQPQHF
TRBV27	13	TRBJ1-5	CASSFQGDQPQHF
TRBV5-1	14	TRBJ2-5	CASSLAWQGETQYF
TRBV19	16	TRBJ2-7	CASSTWTGRGDSEQYF
TRBV5-1	15	TRBJ2-1	CASSLDWSAYNEQFF
TRBV5-1	15	TRBJ2-2	CASSFLVGAPGELFF
TRBV30	15	TRBJ2-5	CAWSLVGGPRETQYF
TRBV30	12	TRBJ1-1	CAWGSSAAKAFF
TRBV11-3	14	TRBJ1-1	CASSRTGVTTEAFF
TRBV7-9	14	TRBJ1-2	CATRWAGASGGYTF
TRBV15	15	TRBJ2-1	CATGLTSGRAYEQFF
TRBV19	15	TRBJ1-1	CASSIQQGPGTEAFF
TRBV19	15	TRBJ1-5	CASSPGGNRNQPQHF
TRBV7-2	15	TRBJ2-1	CASSWGLAEYNEQFF
TRBV7-9	17	TRBJ2-1	CASSPRGSGSAYNEQFF
TRBV21-1	13	TRBJ2-3	CASSSRRGDTQYF